What follows are 21 T cell receptor beta chains derived from one specimen sequenced in a study of human T cells and chemical hapten exposure. MiXCR, run by TCRdb on the 5' RACE reads, gives a single entry per CDR3 protein. The table lists about 110,000 distinct CDR3 sequences, roughly a fifth of them singletons, with 2.5% to 3.5% in the top ten. Unfractionated whole blood was the source of the extracted total RNA. These receptors all stem from a human donor in good health.

This clonotype was picked up many times. The chain combines TRBV20-1 with TRBJ1-1; D unclear. Per the germline V gene, CDR1 is DFQATT and CDR2 is SNEGSKA (reference sequence). This CDR3 comprises 13 residues. V was trimmed by 1 base and J by 3 bases, leaving 9 bases between them. The CDR3 nucleotides are TGCAGTGCTAGAGTTGTCGGATACACTGAAGCTTTCTTT. Translation: CSARVVGYTEAFF.

The J gene is TRBJ2-2, the V gene TRBV30; D gene ambiguous. The V gene's germline CDR1 is GTSNPN and CDR2 SVGIG (reference sequence). The CDR3 totals 15 residues. Trimming pared 0 bases from V and 9 bases from J, leaving 17 bases between. The CDR3 DNA reads as TGTGCCTGGAGTGTAGGTCCCCTTGAGAGCCGGGAGCTGTTTTTT. The encoded protein is CAWSVGPLESRELFF.

The chain couples TRBV24-1 to TRBJ2-3; D possibly corresponds to TRBD1 (7 bases). Germline CDR1 is KGHDR and CDR2 is SFDVKD. This CDR3 comprises 15 residues. Trimming left V 3 bases short and J 4 bases short, with 13 bases between. The CDR3 loop is CATSDAGQRADTQYF. CDR3 coding DNA: TGTGCCACCAGTGATGCGGGACAGCGCGCAGATACGCAGTATTTT.

The V and J genes are TRBV7-9 and TRBJ2-1; D may correspond to TRBD1 or TRBD2 (6 bases each). The CDR3 contains 16 residues. The V gene lost 3 bases and the J gene lost 0 bases, with 12 bases spanning the gap. Per germline, CDR1 SEHNR and CDR2 FQNEAQ (reference sequence). Here the CDR3 reads CASSLGGQLSYNEQFF. CDR3 bases: TGTGCCAGCAGCTTGGGGGGCCAGCTCTCCTACAATGAGCAGTTCTTC.

V usage is TRBV6-1 and J usage is TRBJ1-2, with 7 positions matching TRBD1. CDR3 length equals 14 residues. Trimming removed 4 bases from V and 12 bases from J; junction bases left unmatched: 14. Germline V gene lookup returns CDR1 MNHNS and CDR2 SASEGT. The CDR3 region is CASSVTGESQGDTF. CDR3 nucleotide sequence: TGTGCCAGCAGTGTAACAGGGGAGTCTCAGGGCGACACCTTC.

J is TRBJ2-3 and V is TRBV27, with 9 bases lining up with TRBD2. This CDR3 contains 16 residues. V trimming: 4 bases; J trimming: 4 bases; junction bases outside the gene matches: 9. The germline CDR1 and CDR2 sequences are MNHEY and SMNVEV (reference sequence). The CDR3 DNA follows: TGTGCCAGCAGTTCCGTCGCGGGAGGGCGCCCAGATACGCAGTATTTT. Its translation is CASSSVAGGRPDTQYF.

This clonotype occurred many times. The rearrangement joins TRBV6-1 to TRBJ2-7; D ambiguous. Germline V gene lookup returns CDR1 MNHNS and CDR2 SASEGT. This CDR3 contains 12 residues. The V end was cut by 2 bases, the J end by 2 bases, with 4 bases between. The CDR3 sequence is CASSEYTYEQYF. DNA of the CDR3: TGTGCCAGCAGTGAATATACCTACGAGCAGTACTTC.

This clonotype appeared a few times. The chain joins TRBV10-2 to TRBJ1-3; the D is unclear. The V gene lost 6 bases and the J gene lost 0 bases, with 9 bases spanning the gap. Germline values: CDR1 WSHSY, CDR2 SAAADI. The CDR3 totals 14 residues. Written as DNA, the CDR3 is TGCGCCAGCAGGGGCAGAAACTCTGGAAACACCATATATTTT. Translation: CASRGRNSGNTIYF.

The sample holds a few counts of this clonotype. V usage is TRBV5-1 and J usage is TRBJ2-4; D remains ambiguous. V shed 1 base and J shed 2 bases, with 7 bases lying between them. Looked up from germline, CDR1 is SGHRS and CDR2 is YFSETQ. CDR3 length: 14 amino acids. The CDR3 spells CASSLSTTKNIQYF. The CDR3 coding sequence is TGCGCCAGCAGCTTGAGTACTACCAAAAACATTCAGTACTTC.

This rearrangement joins TRBV5-1 to TRBJ2-7; perhaps D is TRBD1 or TRBD2 (5 bases each). V was shortened by 0 bases and J by 1 base, with 11 bases between the two germline ends. Germline-derived CDR1 and CDR2 are SGHRS and YFSETQ. The CDR3 covers 15 residues. The DNA of the CDR3 is TGCGCCAGCAGCTTGGGCTGGGGGAAATCCTACGAGCAGTACTTC. Translating gives CASSLGWGKSYEQYF.

This chain uses TRBV6-5 with TRBJ1-1, with 8 bases matching TRBD1. CDR3 length: 13 residues. CDR1 is MNHEY, CDR2 SVGAGI, per germline. J was trimmed by 7 bases and V by 5 bases; bases with no gene match: 6. CDR3 coding DNA: TGTGCCAGCAGTCGGGGGACAGGACTTGAAGCTTTCTTT. As protein: CASSRGTGLEAFF.

V and J are TRBV6-1 and TRBJ2-3; D remains unclear. V was cut by 4 bases and J by 0 bases, with 11 bases left in between. In germline, CDR1 is MNHNS, CDR2 SASEGT. The CDR3 has 15 residues. The CDR3 DNA is TGTGCCAGCAGTGGTGACTCTTCTAGCACAGATACGCAGTATTTT. The encoded protein is CASSGDSSSTDTQYF.

The table lists this clonotype with a few counts. The chain couples TRBV12-3 or TRBV12-4 to TRBJ2-1, with 10 nucleotides matching TRBD2. There are 17 residues in the CDR3. V lost 5 bases, J lost 7 bases, and 14 bases stayed unmatched. The CDR3 nucleotides are TGTGCCAGCAGTCCCTCGGGGCTAGCGGGAGCAGGGAATGAGCAGTTCTTC. Encoded protein: CASSPSGLAGAGNEQFF.

This clonotype showed up just a few times. In nucleotides, the CDR3 is TGTGCCAGCAGCCCCCTCGTTAGCGGGAGTCGAAATGAGCAGTTCTTC. Translated: CASSPLVSGSRNEQFF. This rearrangement joins TRBV6-5 to TRBJ2-1; TRBD2 matches at 9 bases. The germline CDR1 and CDR2 sequences are MNHEY and SVGAGI. V shed 6 bases and J 7 bases; nucleotides not matched to a gene: 13. The CDR3 totals 16 residues.

The rearrangement joins TRBV30 to TRBJ2-7; 7 bases fit TRBD1. This CDR3 contains 12 residues. With V trimmed by 8 bases and J by 5 bases, 9 bases remained unmatched. CDR1 and CDR2 (germline): GTSNPN, SVGIG (reference sequence). The CDR3 sequence is CAATGLGDEQYF. The CDR3 DNA follows: TGTGCCGCGACAGGGTTGGGGGACGAGCAGTACTTC.

In this sample, this clonotype turned up a few times. The V and J genes are TRBV20-1 and TRBJ2-3; D is unresolved. Germline V gene sequence: CDR1 DFQATT, CDR2 SNEGSKA (reference sequence). Trimming stripped 0 bases from V and 5 bases from J, with 6 bases between. The CDR3 consists of 12 residues. The CDR3 protein is CSARDQGDTQYF. The CDR3 DNA is TGCAGTGCTAGAGATCAAGGAGATACGCAGTATTTT.

Only a few counts were recorded for this clonotype. The chain employs TRBV6-5 and TRBJ2-1, with TRBD1 identical over 10 bases. Looked up from germline, CDR1 is MNHEY and CDR2 is SVGAGI. The CDR3 is 18 amino acids. Trimming took 3 bases from V and 4 from J; bases not matched to a gene: 12. The CDR3 protein is CASSYRGTGVAPYNEQFF. The CDR3 DNA reads TGTGCCAGCAGTTATCGGGGGACAGGGGTGGCACCGTACAATGAGCAGTTCTTC.

The chain couples TRBV18 to TRBJ1-2, with D possibly being TRBD1 (6 bases). Trimming cost V 0 bases and J 0 bases, with 20 bases left between them. The length of the CDR3 is 19 residues. The germline CDR1 and CDR2 sequences are KGHSH and LQKENI. As DNA, the CDR3 is TGTGCCAGCTCACCACCTTCAAGCGGGGTGAACAGGGCTAACTATGGCTACACCTTC. Protein sequence: CASSPPSSGVNRANYGYTF.

The chain couples TRBV4-1 to TRBJ1-3, with 8 bases that match TRBD1. J lost 6 bases, V lost 2 bases, and 6 bases had no gene match. Germline V CDR1 and CDR2: MGHRA, YSYEKL. The CDR3 is made up of 15 amino acids. Here the CDR3 reads CASSQPDREANTIYF. CDR3 coding DNA: TGCGCCAGCAGCCAACCGGACAGGGAAGCAAACACCATATATTTT.

This clonotype has only a few counts. This rearrangement joins TRBV5-1 to TRBJ2-3; 7 bases line up with TRBD1. Germline V gene sequence: CDR1 SGHRS, CDR2 YFSETQ. The CDR3 consists of 16 residues. After removal of 3 bases from V and 5 bases from J, the junction contained 12 bases not matched to a gene. Here the CDR3 DNA reads TGCGCCAGCAGCTCCGGACAGGCGCTGCTGGTAGATACGCAGTATTTT. Encoded protein: CASSSGQALLVDTQYF.

V usage is TRBV5-1 and J usage is TRBJ2-5; D not certain. In germline, CDR1 is SGHRS, CDR2 YFSETQ. V was trimmed by 0 bases and J by 4 bases, leaving 16 bases between them. CDR3 length: 16 amino acids. Here the CDR3 DNA reads TGCGCCAGCAGCTTGGACCCGGGTCGAATACGAGAGACCCAGTACTTC. Its translation is CASSLDPGRIRETQYF.